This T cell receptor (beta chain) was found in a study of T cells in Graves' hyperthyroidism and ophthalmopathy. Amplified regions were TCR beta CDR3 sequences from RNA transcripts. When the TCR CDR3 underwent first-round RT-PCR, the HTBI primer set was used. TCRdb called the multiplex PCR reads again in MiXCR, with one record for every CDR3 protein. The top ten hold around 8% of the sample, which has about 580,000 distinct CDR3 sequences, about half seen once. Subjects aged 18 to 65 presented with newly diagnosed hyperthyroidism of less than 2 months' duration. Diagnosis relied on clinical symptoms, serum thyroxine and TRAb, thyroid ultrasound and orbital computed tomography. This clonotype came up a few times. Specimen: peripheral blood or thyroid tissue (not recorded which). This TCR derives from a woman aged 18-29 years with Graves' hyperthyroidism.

CDR3 in DNA: TGCAGTGCTAGAGCTCCCCTCCGGGGGGAGCTGTTTTTT. Its protein is CSARAPLRGELFF. The chain links TRBV20-1 to TRBJ2-2; D is uncertain. In germline, CDR1 is DFQATT, CDR2 SNEGSKA (reference sequence). CDR3 size: 13 residues. V dropped 1 base and J dropped 8 bases, with 11 bases sitting between them.